This TCR beta chain was sequenced during a study of T cells in Graves' hyperthyroidism and ophthalmopathy. RNA transcripts were the template for amplifying TCR beta CDR3 regions. Carried out on the TCR CDR3, a first-round RT-PCR used the HTBI primer set. One entry per CDR3 protein, called by TCRdb with MiXCR from the multiplex PCR reads. The sample has some 770,000 distinct CDR3 sequences; over 15% are singletons. The CDR3 is made up of 12 amino acids. The V gene's germline CDR1 is LGHDT and CDR2 YNNKEL (reference sequence). V shed 0 bases and J shed 13 bases, with 12 bases lying between them. This receptor was obtained from a man aged 18 to 29 with Graves' hyperthyroidism. The rearrangement uses TRBV3-1 and TRBJ1-2, with a possible D match to TRBD1 (5 bases). Material: blood. CDR3 in DNA: TGTGCCAGCAGCCAAGAGAGGAGGGGACGCACCTTC. It yields the protein CASSQERRGRTF.